This T cell receptor beta chain was identified during a study of Ad26.COV2.S vaccination and SARS-CoV-2 variants (dated by TCRdb to the early 2020s). Looking at the study overall: Vaccine-arm donors were drawn from COV1001, a multicentre, randomized, double-blind, placebo-controlled phase I-IIa trial of Ad26.COV2.S in healthy adults. TCRbeta repertoire sequencing was used to assess the specificity and breadth of SARS-CoV-2-reactive T cell receptors after Ad26.COV2.S vaccination. Dosing of Ad26.COV2.S was intramuscular, at either 5x10^10 or 1x10^11 viral particles, delivered as one shot or as two shots spaced 56 days apart. Trial participants were randomized into five groups of five, in which low-dose or high-dose Ad26.COV2.S was given once or twice, or placebo was given on both occasions. Throughout the experiments and outcome assessment, investigators stayed blinded to trial group allocation. The TCR-sequenced set comprised about 32 samples: 19 Ad26.COV2.S vaccine recipients, 5 placebo recipients and 8 SARS-CoV-2 convalescent individuals. What the study reported, not specific to this receptor: Substantial breadth of spike-specific CD8+ and CD4+ T cell responses was reported after vaccination. Ad26.COV2.S recipients had higher spike-specific TCR breadth than placebo recipients (P = 0.0014). According to the authors, total T cell responses may have been underestimated by the TCR breadth and depth analyses. The study was not powered for comparison of responses between vaccine doses or regimens. Comparable non-spike TCR breadth was observed between vaccine and placebo recipients, consistent with only spike being contained in the vaccine.

The intended sense of this specimen's treatment or condition label: approximately 18 received Ad26.COV2.S at low or high dose, single or two shots; about 5 received placebo; per-sample allocation not given. For vaccine and placebo recipients, repertoires were sequenced using samples collected on day 63 after the first injection. Cohort 1b enrolled 25 or so adults aged 18-55 years at a single site in Boston, USA, between 29 July and 7 August 2020. Ad26.COV2.S was a replication-incompetent adenovirus type 26 vector that expressed a prefusion-stabilized SARS-CoV-2 spike protein derived from the original Wuhan strain. About this clone: Its antigen remains unidentified. Base quality data are lacking; no much larger clone is found one base away.

TCRbeta CDR3 regions were sequenced with the immunoSEQ Assay. After extraction, genomic DNA underwent amplification by bias-controlled multiplex PCR, followed by high-throughput sequencing. Per the source publication's procedure: Collapsing and filtering of sequences were performed to quantify the absolute abundance of each unique TCRbeta CDR3 region. T cell fraction was estimated by normalization of TCRbeta template counts to usable DNA, with usable DNA being measured through amplification of reference genes present in all nucleated cells. Repertoire TCRs were annotated as SARS-CoV-2-specific when V gene, CDR3 amino acid sequence and J gene were exactly matched to a known reactive TCR set. MIRA supplied the reference SARS-CoV-2 TCR set, which was filtered for enrichment in COVID-19-positive ImmuneCODE repertoires so that public or cross-reactive TCRs were removed. Based on the MIRA antigens, annotated TCRs were further analysed at the level of specific ORF or position within ORF. Depth was the summed frequency of annotated unique rearrangements, while breadth was defined as annotated unique rearrangements over total unique productive rearrangements. Group comparisons of TCR breadth used two-sided Wilcoxon rank-sum tests. In TCRdb, the immuneACCESS table is reduced to in-frame sequences with V and J assigned. These tables do not hold every clone; where another copy was compared, an unresolved V gene accounts for under half, and the others remain unexplained. V and J calls and clone size are as listed in that table; D and trimming were resolved from the DNA. Here the sample has around 300,000 clones; about 87% occur a single time. Together, the top ten hold 6.4% of the sample.

The CDR3 measures 14 amino acids from cysteine to phenylalanine. Just CDR3 DNA is preserved here, 42 bases in frame from base 1. Ends trimmed: V by 0 bases, J by 5 bases; bases unmatched to a gene: 3. From the germline V gene (reference sequence), CDR1 is LGHDT and CDR2 is YNNKEL. The rearrangement combines TRBV3-1 (or the pseudogene TRBV3-2) with TRBJ1-2, with 7 central nucleotides matching TRBD1. The source material was peripheral blood, sampled in a trial of Ad26.COV2.S vaccine versus placebo. The TCR originated in a person between 18 and 65 years old who received the Ad26.COV2.S COVID-19 vaccine or a placebo. The CDR3 region reads CASSQEGGEYGYTF. The nucleotides read TGTGCCAGCAGCCAAGAAGGGGGCGAGTATGGCTACACCTTC.